What follows describes a single T cell receptor beta chain. Assay used: immunoSEQ multiplex PCR; TCRdb lists only in-frame clones, some missing. Among some 56,000 clones, about 94% were seen once, and the ten largest hold approximately 2.8%. The V and J ends lost 2 bases and 0 bases, in that order; junction bases with no gene match: 4. This CDR3 has 17 amino acids. CDR1 and CDR2 (germline): SGHRS, YFSETQ. The sample is drawn from a study of T cell changes during pregnancy in multiple sclerosis. This clonotype was obtained from a female donor in good health, enrolled as a control in a pregnancy study. This chain links TRBV5-1 with TRBJ2-1; 11 bases agree with TRBD2. Source: peripheral blood, taken in the third trimester of pregnancy. The CDR3 region is CASSFLAGGPSYNEQFF. In DNA form, the CDR3 reads TGCGCCAGCAGCTTCTTAGCGGGAGGGCCCTCCTACAATGAGCAGTTCTTC. Together with reference TRBV5-1 and TRBJ2-1, the CDR3 gives the full variable domain: KAGVTQTPRYLIKTRGQQVTLSCSPISGHRSVSWYQQTPGQGLQFLFEYFSETQRNKGNFPGRFSGRQFSNSRSEMNVSTLELGDSALYLCASSFLAGGPSYNEQFFGPGTRLTVL.